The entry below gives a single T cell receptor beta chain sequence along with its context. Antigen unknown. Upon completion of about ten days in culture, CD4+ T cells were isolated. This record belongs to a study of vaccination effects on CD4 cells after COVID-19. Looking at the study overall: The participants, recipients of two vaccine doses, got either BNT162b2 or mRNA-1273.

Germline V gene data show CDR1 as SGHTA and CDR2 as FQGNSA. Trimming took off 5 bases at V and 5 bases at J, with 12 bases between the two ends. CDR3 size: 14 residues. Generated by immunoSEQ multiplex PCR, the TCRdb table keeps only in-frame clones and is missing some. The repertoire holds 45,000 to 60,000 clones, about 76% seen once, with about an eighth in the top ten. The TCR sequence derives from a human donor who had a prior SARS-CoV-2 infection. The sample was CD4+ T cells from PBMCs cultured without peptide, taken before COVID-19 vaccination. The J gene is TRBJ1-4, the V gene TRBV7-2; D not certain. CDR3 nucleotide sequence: TGTGCCAGCAGCCTAATGGGCTCCAATGAAAAACTGTTTTTT. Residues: CASSLMGSNEKLFF.